This TCR beta chain derives from a study of cytomegalovirus exposure and HLA in healthy donors. The PCR contained 60 Vbeta and 13 Jbeta primers. Some clones are missing from TCRdb's copy, which holds only in-frame ones; the method was immunoSEQ multiplex PCR. Among over 110,000 clones, approximately 80% were seen once, and the ten largest hold around 2.4%. V shed 0 bases and J shed 10 bases, with 21 bases lying between them. Per the germline V gene, CDR1 is MNHEY and CDR2 is SMNVEV (reference sequence). The CDR3 runs 17 residues. This receptor was taken from a male donor in good health and CMV-seronegative. The sequenced sample consisted of PBMCs. V usage is TRBV27 and J usage is TRBJ1-4; D gene unclear. The CDR3 here is CASSLSESRPGGRKLFF. Written as DNA, the CDR3 is TGTGCCAGCAGTTTATCGGAGAGTAGACCCGGCGGTCGAAAACTGTTTTTT.